Listed here are 27 T cell receptor beta chains from one sample, sequenced in a study of human T cells and chemical hapten exposure. Time point here: healthy volunteer bleed at 2 weeks. Total RNA was isolated from whole blood that had not been fractionated. One entry per CDR3 protein, called by TCRdb with MiXCR from the RACE reads. The sample records approximately 90,000 distinct CDR3 sequences, around 8.8% being singletons. The specimen was whole blood. These receptors all come from a female donor in good health. Some clones in this sample may be carry-over from other donors' samples.

This clonotype appeared many times. The gene calls are TRBV29-1 and TRBJ1-1; perhaps TRBD1 as D (6 bases). The V gene lost 4 bases and the J gene lost 0 bases, with 6 bases spanning the gap. Germline loops: CDR1 SQVTM, CDR2 ANQGSEA. This CDR3 has 12 amino acids. The chain's CDR3 is CSVGDMNTEAFF. In nucleotides, the CDR3 is TGCAGCGTTGGGGACATGAACACTGAAGCTTTCTTT.

This clonotype turned up a few times. V and J are TRBV5-5 and TRBJ2-2; 8 bases fit TRBD1. This CDR3 contains 15 residues. Per germline, CDR1 SGHKS and CDR2 YYEKEE (reference sequence). Germline trimming cut 4 bases from V and 3 bases from J; bases unmatched to any gene: 5. In DNA, the CDR3 is TGTGCCAGCAGCCCCCAGGGGGCTCACACCGGGGAGCTGTTTTTT. Its protein is CASSPQGAHTGELFF.

The genes are TRBV20-1 and TRBJ1-1; D is perhaps TRBD1 (5 bases). Germline V CDR1 and CDR2: DFQATT, SNEGSKA (reference sequence). Trimming stripped 0 bases from V and 8 bases from J, with 7 bases between. This CDR3 comprises 11 residues. The CDR3 reads CSARDRGEAFF. The CDR3 DNA sequence: TGCAGTGCTAGAGATCGGGGCGAAGCTTTCTTT.

The chain joins TRBV7-9 to TRBJ1-6; 9 bases align to TRBD1. This CDR3 is built from 16 residues. With 5 bases clipped from V and 8 bases from J, the junction kept 10 bases outside the gene matches. Germline V gene lookup returns CDR1 SEHNR and CDR2 FQNEAQ (reference sequence). CDR3 DNA sequence: TGTGCCAGCAGCAAAATACAGGGGGCGCGTGATTCACCCCTCCACTTT. Protein product: CASSKIQGARDSPLHF.

This clonotype was counted many times. This sequence joins TRBV20-1 and TRBJ1-1, with D hard to call. Germline CDR1 and CDR2: DFQATT and SNEGSKA (reference sequence). Deletions cut 5 bases from V and 4 bases from J, with 14 bases between. This CDR3 spans 13 amino acids. CDR3 amino acids: CSAPEGAGTEAFF. The CDR3 bases are TGCAGTGCTCCCGAGGGCGCGGGCACTGAAGCTTTCTTT.

The genes are TRBV28 and TRBJ1-6; D unclear. Trimming pared 6 bases from V and 0 bases from J, leaving 12 bases between. The CDR3 totals 16 residues. CDR1 MDHEN and CDR2 SYDVKM come from the germline V gene. CDR3 nucleotides: TGTGCCAGCAGGAGGTACAGCCTCTCCTATAATTCACCCCTCCACTTT. Protein sequence: CASRRYSLSYNSPLHF.

This rearrangement joins TRBV4-2 to TRBJ2-1; TRBD2 matches at 7 bases. Trimming took 0 bases from V and 0 from J; bases not matched to a gene: 5. CDR1 is LGHNA, CDR2 YNFKEQ, per germline. The CDR3 loop spans 17 amino acids. The CDR3 DNA sequence: TGTGCCAGCAGCCAAGATCCGGCTAGCGGCTCCTACAATGAGCAGTTCTTC. Its translation is CASSQDPASGSYNEQFF.

The table lists this clonotype with many counts. At one of its ends the junction is not consistent with the germline gene, which may arise from a read error. The chain joins TRBV4-3 to TRBJ1-1; 10 positions match TRBD1. The CDR3 length is 16 residues. Germline CDR1 is LGHNA and CDR2 is YSLEER. The CDR3 protein is CASSPGTGVGGTEAFF. The DNA of the CDR3 is TGTGCCAGCAGCCCTGGGACAGGGGTAGGGGGCACTGAAGCTTTCTTT.

This clonotype came up many times. The chain carries TRBV6-1 and TRBJ1-1, with D hard to call. Germline V CDR1 and CDR2: MNHNS, SASEGT. There are 13 residues in the CDR3. V was pared by 3 bases and J by 1 base, with 6 bases between. CDR3: CASSEGENTEAFF. The CDR3 coding sequence is TGTGCCAGCAGTGAGGGAGAGAACACTGAAGCTTTCTTT.

This clonotype has only a few counts. This sequence joins TRBV4-1 and TRBJ2-1; D unclear. V was pared by 2 bases and J by 9 bases, with 5 bases between. The CDR3 length is 11 residues. The germline V gene has CDR1 MGHRA and CDR2 YSYEKL. The CDR3 DNA reads as TGCGCCAGCAGCCAATGGGGTGAGCAGTTCTTC. It encodes CASSQWGEQFF.

This clonotype came up a few times. CDR3 loop: CASSLMEKTQYF. The CDR3 nucleotides read TGTGCCAGCAGCTTAATGGAGAAGACCCAGTACTTC. The gene calls are TRBV7-9 and TRBJ2-5; no clear D. The CDR3 is made up of 12 amino acids. V gave up 2 bases and J gave up 6 bases, with 7 bases separating them. Germline CDR1 is SEHNR and CDR2 is FQNEAQ (reference sequence).

This clonotype was detected ten times or more. The rearrangement uses TRBV29-1 and TRBJ2-7, with 9 bases matching TRBD1. J was trimmed by 0 bases and V by 4 bases; bases with no gene match: 1. The length of the CDR3 is 13 residues. Germline CDR1 SQVTM, CDR2 ANQGSEA. Written as DNA, the CDR3 is TGCAGCGTTGTGACAGGGGGCTCCTACGAGCAGTACTTC. This gives the protein CSVVTGGSYEQYF.

The rearrangement uses TRBV28 and TRBJ2-1; 15 bases fit TRBD2. Germline V gene data show CDR1 as MDHEN and CDR2 as SYDVKM. The CDR3 runs 15 residues. Trimming took 6 bases from V and 12 from J; bases not matched to a gene: 9. CDR3 coding DNA: TGTGCCAGCAGCACAGGACTAGCGGGAGGGCTGGGGCAGTTCTTC. Residues: CASSTGLAGGLGQFF. The full variable domain, its missing parts supplied by reference TRBV28 and TRBJ2-1, is DVKVTQSSRYLVKRTGEKVFLECVQDMDHENMFWYRQDPGLGLRLIYFSYDVKMKEKGDIPEGYSVSREKKERFSLILESASTNQTSMYLCASSTGLAGGLGQFFGPGTRLTVL.

The gene calls are TRBV6-1 and TRBJ1-3, with TRBD1 matching over 7 bases. There are 13 residues in the CDR3. V was clipped by 1 base and J by 7 bases; unmatched bases: 1. The germline gives CDR1 MNHNS, CDR2 SASEGT. CDR3 coding DNA: TGTGCCAGCAGTGAAGGACAGGGCAACACCATATATTTT. This gives the protein CASSEGQGNTIYF.

On this clonotype itself: A read error may produce the germline difference seen at one junction end. The genes are TRBV3-1 and TRBJ2-5; 7 bases map to TRBD1. The CDR3 runs 16 residues. CDR1 LGHDT and CDR2 YNNKEL come from the germline V gene (reference sequence). This CDR3 is CVSSQESGTVLTTQYF. CDR3 DNA: TGTGTCAGCAGCCAGGAATCCGGGACAGTTCTAACGACCCAGTACTTC.

This sequence joins TRBV7-3 and TRBJ1-2; 7 nucleotides match TRBD1. With V trimmed by 0 bases and J by 4 bases, 5 bases remained unmatched. Germline V gene data show CDR1 as SGHTA and CDR2 as FQGTGA. The CDR3 length is 15 residues. In DNA, the CDR3 is TGTGCCAGCAGCTTAACGACCGACAGGGCCTATGGCTACACCTTC. This translates into CASSLTTDRAYGYTF.

The chain employs TRBV6-2 or TRBV6-3 and TRBJ1-1, with TRBD1 as a possible D gene (5 bases). The CDR3 loop spans 16 amino acids. The V end lost 3 bases, the J end lost 1 base, and 15 bases lay between the germline ends. The germline V gene has CDR1 MNHEY and CDR2 SVGEGT. CDR3 in amino acids: CASSYSWWDGNTEAFF. CDR3 coding DNA: TGTGCCAGCAGTTATTCCTGGTGGGACGGGAACACTGAAGCTTTCTTT.

This clonotype was seen only a few times. The chain's CDR3 is CASSQLDRTNPNTEAFF. DNA for the CDR3: TGTGCCAGCAGCCAACTGGACAGGACCAACCCGAACACTGAAGCTTTCTTT. The gene calls are TRBV13 and TRBJ1-1; 7 nucleotides match TRBD1. Germline values: CDR1 PRHDT, CDR2 FYEKMQ (reference sequence). The CDR3 runs to 17 residues. With 5 bases clipped from V and 1 base from J, the junction kept 13 bases outside the gene matches.

The chain has TRBV5-1 and TRBJ2-3; 7 nucleotides match TRBD2. The ends lost 0 bases at V and 0 bases at J; junction bases unmatched: 4. CDR1 is SGHRS and CDR2 is YFSETQ in the germline V gene. This CDR3 comprises 16 residues. CDR3 DNA: TGCGCCAGCAGCTTGGAGGCGGGAGTTAGCACAGATACGCAGTATTTT. Its translation: CASSLEAGVSTDTQYF.

This clonotype was seen a few times. The V call is TRBV6-1, the J call TRBJ2-6, with D hard to call. V gave up 6 bases and J gave up 1 base, with 4 bases separating them. This CDR3 comprises 13 residues. Germline V gene lookup returns CDR1 MNHNS and CDR2 SASEGT. The CDR3: CASRDSGANVLTF. In DNA form, the CDR3 reads TGTGCCAGCAGGGATTCTGGGGCCAACGTCCTGACTTTC.

This clonotype appeared many times. The chain joins TRBV9 to TRBJ2-2, with D possibly being TRBD1 or TRBD2 (6 bases each). This CDR3 region has 14 residues. The ends were cut back, 4 bases at V and 6 bases at J, with 13 bases in the middle. CDR1 SGDLS and CDR2 YYNGEE come from the germline V gene. CDR3 in DNA: TGTGCCAGCAGCCCTTCGGGGGCGGCCGGGGAGCTGTTTTTT. The encoded protein is CASSPSGAAGELFF.

The CDR3 protein is CSASGTSGRAVEQYF. DNA of the CDR3: TGCAGTGCTAGCGGGACTAGCGGGAGGGCCGTCGAGCAGTACTTC. The V call is TRBV20-1, the J call TRBJ2-7, with TRBD2 matching 16 bases. The CDR3 loop spans 15 amino acids. V lost 3 bases, J lost 6 bases, and 5 bases stayed unmatched. Germline V gene sequence: CDR1 DFQATT, CDR2 SNEGSKA (reference sequence).

The table lists this clonotype with a few counts. V gene TRBV28 combines with J gene TRBJ2-6; either TRBD1 or TRBD2 may supply D (7 bases each). The germline gives CDR1 MDHEN, CDR2 SYDVKM. The CDR3 has 16 amino acids. The V end was cut by 2 bases, the J end by 2 bases, with 10 bases between. DNA of the CDR3: TGTGCCAGCAGTTTACCAGGGGGGGCTGGGGCCAACGTCCTGACTTTC. It specifies CASSLPGGAGANVLTF.

This rearrangement joins TRBV7-8 to TRBJ2-1; 14 nucleotides match TRBD2. The CDR3 consists of 18 residues. Germline CDR1 SGHVS, CDR2 FQNEAQ. V was pared by 5 bases and J by 6 bases, with 12 bases of the junction left unmatched. The CDR3 loop reads CASSILTGTSGRGNEQFF. The CDR3 region has the DNA TGTGCCAGCAGCATCCTTACCGGGACTAGCGGGAGAGGCAATGAGCAGTTCTTC.

The rearrangement uses TRBV6-2 or TRBV6-3 and TRBJ2-1; 9 bases map to TRBD2. Trimming at V came to 7 bases and at J to 7 bases, leaving 14 bases not matched to a gene. CDR3 size: 16 residues. CDR1 MNHEY and CDR2 SVGEGT come from the germline V gene. The CDR3 here is CASTLPGLARRNEQFF. CDR3 bases: TGTGCCAGCACCCTCCCCGGACTAGCGAGGAGGAATGAGCAGTTCTTC.

This clonotype was counted at least ten times. This rearrangement joins TRBV9 to TRBJ2-7; TRBD1 matches at 7 bases. Germline V gene lookup returns CDR1 SGDLS and CDR2 YYNGEE. V trimming: 0 bases; J trimming: 2 bases; junction bases outside the gene matches: 2. The CDR3 has 14 amino acids. In nucleotides, the CDR3 is TGTGCCAGCAGCGTAGGACAGGGCGCCTACGAGCAGTACTTC. It is translated as CASSVGQGAYEQYF.

This chain connects TRBV7-2 to TRBJ2-2, with D unclear. The CDR3 length is 16 residues. Per germline, CDR1 SGHTA and CDR2 FQGNSA. Trimming pared 1 base from V and 4 bases from J, leaving 13 bases between. The CDR3 protein is CASSLGAHESTGELFF. CDR3 bases: TGTGCCAGCAGCTTAGGAGCCCACGAGAGCACCGGGGAGCTGTTTTTT.